This T cell receptor beta chain came from a study of blood T cell repertoires in COVID-19. The wider study: The study drew acute and convalescent COVID-19 samples from the United States, Italy and Spain. T cells, B-cell-depleted T cells, or PBMCs provided the cDNA or gDNA that served as material.

Authors' processing steps: Quantification of nucleated cells was approximated via reference gene primer amplification. TCRdb's copy holds only in-frame clones and misses some; the assay was immunoSEQ multiplex PCR. That table furnishes V, J and clone size, whereas the DNA furnished D and trimming. Among about 190,000 clones listed, roughly three quarters were seen once. V was clipped by 5 bases and J by 0 bases; unmatched bases: 7. Germline assignment: CDR1 SEHNR and CDR2 FQNEAQ (reference sequence). CDR3 length: 16 residues. The J gene is TRBJ2-4, the V gene TRBV7-9, with 7 positions matching TRBD2. The source is a man aged 55 to 70 with active or convalescent COVID-19. Sequencing was done on a sample of peripheral blood. CDR3 sequence (DNA): TGTGCCAGCAGCCCCCTAGCGGCCCTAGCCAAAAACATTCAGTACTTC. It encodes CASSPLAALAKNIQYF.